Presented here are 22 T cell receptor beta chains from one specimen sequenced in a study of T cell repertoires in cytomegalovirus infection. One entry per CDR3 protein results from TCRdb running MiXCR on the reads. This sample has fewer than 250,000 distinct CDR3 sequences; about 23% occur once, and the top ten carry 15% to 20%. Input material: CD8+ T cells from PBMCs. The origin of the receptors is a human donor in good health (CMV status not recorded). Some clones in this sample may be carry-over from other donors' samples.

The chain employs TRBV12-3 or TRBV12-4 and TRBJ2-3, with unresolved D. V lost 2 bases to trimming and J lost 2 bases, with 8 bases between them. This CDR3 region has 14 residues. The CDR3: CASSLIGPTDTQYF. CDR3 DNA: TGTGCCAGCAGTTTAATAGGTCCCACAGATACGCAGTATTTT.

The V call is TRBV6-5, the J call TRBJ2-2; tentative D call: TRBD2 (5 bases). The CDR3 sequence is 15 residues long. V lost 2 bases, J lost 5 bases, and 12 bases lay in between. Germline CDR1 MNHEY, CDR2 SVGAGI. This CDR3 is CASSYNSGSTGELFF. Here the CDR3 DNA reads TGTGCCAGCAGTTACAATTCGGGGTCTACCGGGGAGCTGTTTTTT.

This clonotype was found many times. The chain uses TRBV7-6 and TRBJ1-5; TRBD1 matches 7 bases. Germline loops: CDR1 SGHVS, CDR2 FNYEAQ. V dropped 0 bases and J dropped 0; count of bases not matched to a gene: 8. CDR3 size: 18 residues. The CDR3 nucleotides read TGTGCCAGCAGCTTAGCTCAGACAGGGAGGTATAGCAATCAGCCCCAGCATTTT. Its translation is CASSLAQTGRYSNQPQHF.

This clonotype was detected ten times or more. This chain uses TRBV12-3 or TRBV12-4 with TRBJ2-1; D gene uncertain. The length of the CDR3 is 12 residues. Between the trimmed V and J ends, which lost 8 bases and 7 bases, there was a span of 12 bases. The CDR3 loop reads CASSYGVNEQFF. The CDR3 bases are TGTGCCAGCTCCTATGGGGTGAATGAGCAGTTCTTC.

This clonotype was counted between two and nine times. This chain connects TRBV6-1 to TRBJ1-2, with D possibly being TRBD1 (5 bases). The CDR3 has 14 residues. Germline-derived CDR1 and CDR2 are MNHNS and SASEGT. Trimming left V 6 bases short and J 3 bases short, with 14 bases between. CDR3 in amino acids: CASRQTALYYGYTF. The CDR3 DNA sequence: TGTGCCAGCAGACAGACAGCACTATACTATGGCTACACCTTC.

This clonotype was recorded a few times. In DNA, the CDR3 is TGTGCCAGCAGTCCACTAGCGAGCTCCTACAATGAGCAGTTCTTC. Its translation is CASSPLASSYNEQFF. This sequence joins TRBV27 and TRBJ2-1; 7 bases map to TRBD2. Trimming took 5 bases from V and 0 from J; bases not matched to a gene: 4. The length of the CDR3 is 15 residues. Germline V gives CDR1 MNHEY, CDR2 SMNVEV (reference sequence).

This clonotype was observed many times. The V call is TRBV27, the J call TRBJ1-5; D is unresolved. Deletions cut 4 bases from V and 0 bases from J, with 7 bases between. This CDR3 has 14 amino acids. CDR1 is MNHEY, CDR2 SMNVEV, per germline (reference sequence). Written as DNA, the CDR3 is TGTGCCAGCAGTTCTTGGGCTAGCAATCAGCCCCAGCATTTT. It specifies CASSSWASNQPQHF.

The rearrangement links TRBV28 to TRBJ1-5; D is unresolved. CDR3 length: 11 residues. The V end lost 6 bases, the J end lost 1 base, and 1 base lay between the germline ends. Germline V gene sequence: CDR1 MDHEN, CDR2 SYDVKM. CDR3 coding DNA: TGTGCCAGCAGAAGCAATCAGCCCCAGCATTTT. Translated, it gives CASRSNQPQHF. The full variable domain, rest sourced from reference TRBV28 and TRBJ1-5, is DVKVTQSSRYLVKRTGEKVFLECVQDMDHENMFWYRQDPGLGLRLIYFSYDVKMKEKGDIPEGYSVSREKKERFSLILESASTNQTSMYLCASRSNQPQHFGDGTRLSIL.

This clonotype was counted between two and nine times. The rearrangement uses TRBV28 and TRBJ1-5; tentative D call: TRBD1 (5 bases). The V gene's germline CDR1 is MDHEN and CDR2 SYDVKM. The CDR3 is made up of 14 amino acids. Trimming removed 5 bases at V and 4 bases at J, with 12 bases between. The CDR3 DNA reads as TGTGCCAGCAGTGGCGGGGGGGGGAATCAGCCCCAGCATTTT. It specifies CASSGGGGNQPQHF.

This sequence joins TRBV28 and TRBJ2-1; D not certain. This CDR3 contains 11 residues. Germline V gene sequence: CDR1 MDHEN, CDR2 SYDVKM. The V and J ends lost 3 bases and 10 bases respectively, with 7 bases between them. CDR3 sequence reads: CASSFIPEQFF. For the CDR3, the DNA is TGTGCCAGCAGTTTTATTCCGGAGCAGTTCTTC.

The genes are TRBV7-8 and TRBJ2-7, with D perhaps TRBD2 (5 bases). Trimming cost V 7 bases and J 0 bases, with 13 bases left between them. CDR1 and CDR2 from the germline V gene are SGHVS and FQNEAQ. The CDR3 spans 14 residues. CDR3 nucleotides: TGTGCCAGCAAACTAGGCGTTCTCTCCTACGAGCAGTACTTC. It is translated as CASKLGVLSYEQYF.

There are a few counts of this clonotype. The CDR3 spells CASSWGPLDTQYF. CDR3 sequence (DNA): TGTGCCAGCAGCTGGGGACCCCTCGATACGCAGTATTTT. The chain recombines TRBV11-2 with TRBJ2-3; D may correspond to TRBD1 or TRBD2 (5 bases each). Trimming cost V 4 bases and J 6 bases, with 11 bases left between them. The CDR3 has 13 amino acids. The germline CDR1 and CDR2 sequences are SGHAT and FQNNGV.

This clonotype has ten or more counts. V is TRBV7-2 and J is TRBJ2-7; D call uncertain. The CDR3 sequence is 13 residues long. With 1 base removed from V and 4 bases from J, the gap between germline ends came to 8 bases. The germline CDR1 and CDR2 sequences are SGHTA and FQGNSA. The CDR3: CASSLVPHYEQYF. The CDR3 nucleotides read TGTGCCAGCAGCTTAGTTCCCCATTACGAGCAGTACTTC.

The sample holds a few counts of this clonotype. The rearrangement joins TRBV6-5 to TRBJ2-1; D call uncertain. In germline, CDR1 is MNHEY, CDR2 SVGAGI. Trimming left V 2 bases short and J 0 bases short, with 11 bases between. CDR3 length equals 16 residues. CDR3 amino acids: CASSYLGESSYNEQFF. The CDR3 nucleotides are TGTGCCAGCAGTTACCTTGGCGAGAGCTCCTACAATGAGCAGTTCTTC.

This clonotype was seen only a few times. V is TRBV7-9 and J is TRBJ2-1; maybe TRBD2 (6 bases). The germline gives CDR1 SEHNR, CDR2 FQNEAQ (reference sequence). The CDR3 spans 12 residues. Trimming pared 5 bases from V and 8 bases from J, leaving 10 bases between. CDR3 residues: CASSGTSHEQFF. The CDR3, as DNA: TGTGCCAGCAGCGGTACTAGCCATGAGCAGTTCTTC.

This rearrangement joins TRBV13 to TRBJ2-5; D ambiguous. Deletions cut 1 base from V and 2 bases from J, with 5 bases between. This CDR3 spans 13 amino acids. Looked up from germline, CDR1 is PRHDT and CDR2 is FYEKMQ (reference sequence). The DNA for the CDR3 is TGTGCCAGCAGCTTAGAAGATCAAGAGACCCAGTACTTC. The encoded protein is CASSLEDQETQYF.

Here the CDR3 DNA reads TGTGCCAGCAGCTTAGTTGGGACAGGGAGCAATGAGCAGTTCTTC. This sequence encodes CASSLVGTGSNEQFF. The rearrangement links TRBV7-9 to TRBJ2-1; 9 bases map to TRBD1. Germline V CDR1 and CDR2: SEHNR, FQNEAQ (reference sequence). The CDR3 spans 15 residues. After removal of 1 base from V and 6 bases from J, the junction contained 4 bases not matched to a gene.

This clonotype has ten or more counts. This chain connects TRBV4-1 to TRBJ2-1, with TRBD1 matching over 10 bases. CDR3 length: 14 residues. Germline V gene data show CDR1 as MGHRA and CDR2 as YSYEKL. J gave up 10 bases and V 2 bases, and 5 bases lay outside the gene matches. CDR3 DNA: TGCGCCAGCAGCCAATTGGACAGGGGGGGGGAGCAGTTCTTC. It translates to CASSQLDRGGEQFF.

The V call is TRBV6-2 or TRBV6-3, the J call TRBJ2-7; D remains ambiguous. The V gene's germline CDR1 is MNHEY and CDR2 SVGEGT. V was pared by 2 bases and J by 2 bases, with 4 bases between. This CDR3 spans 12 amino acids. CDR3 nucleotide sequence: TGTGCCAGCAGTTACCCGGCCTACGAGCAGTACTTC. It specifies CASSYPAYEQYF.

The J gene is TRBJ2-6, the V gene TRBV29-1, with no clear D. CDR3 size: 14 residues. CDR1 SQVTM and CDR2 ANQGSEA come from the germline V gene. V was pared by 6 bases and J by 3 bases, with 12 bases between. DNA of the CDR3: TGCAGCGTCAAAGGTGGGGATGGGGCCAACGTCCTGACTTTC. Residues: CSVKGGDGANVLTF.

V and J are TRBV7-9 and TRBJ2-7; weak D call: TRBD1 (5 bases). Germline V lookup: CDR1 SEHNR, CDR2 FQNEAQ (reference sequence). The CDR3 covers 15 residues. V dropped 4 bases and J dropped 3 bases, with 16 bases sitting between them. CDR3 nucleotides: TGTGCCAGCAGCTCGCCAGGGTGGAGTAACTACGAGCAGTACTTC. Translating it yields CASSSPGWSNYEQYF.

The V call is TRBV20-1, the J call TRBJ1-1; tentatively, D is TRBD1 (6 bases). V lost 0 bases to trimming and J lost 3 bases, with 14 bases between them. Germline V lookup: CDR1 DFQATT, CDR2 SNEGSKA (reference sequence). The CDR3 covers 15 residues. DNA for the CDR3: TGCAGTGCTAGAGATGAAGACAGGTACGACACTGAAGCTTTCTTT. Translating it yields CSARDEDRYDTEAFF.